Sequencing of this T cell receptor (beta chain) was carried out in a study of T cell changes during pregnancy in multiple sclerosis (dated by TCRdb to between 2018 and 2021). Regarding the complete study: In women with multiple sclerosis, the researchers looked at how the T cell repertoire shifted as pregnancy progressed.

Its CDR3 holds 14 amino acids, cysteine through phenylalanine. Only the CDR3 portion is preserved as DNA: 42 bases, with reading frame beginning at the first base. From a lookup of the germline V gene, CDR1 and CDR2 are LGHNA and YSLEER. Trimming at the junction amounts to 1 base on V and 3 bases on J, and the germline ends lie 10 bases apart. As for this clone: The antigen it recognizes is unknown. No clone much larger than this one lies a single base away; base qualities are absent.

The method behind the library was the immunoSEQ multiplex PCR assay. TCRdb re-hosts the immuneACCESS table, in-frame sequences only. Its copies lack some clones; in the studies checked, an unresolved V gene accounts for under half of them, and the cause for the rest is not known. The sample table contains about 93,000 clones; only one count was recorded for 85% to 95% of them. The top ten hold approximately 2% of the sample. The chain employs TRBV4-3 and TRBJ2-7; TRBD2 is a weak D gene call, 5 bases matching. The starting material was peripheral blood, obtained after pregnancy. The clonotype was recovered from a female donor with multiple sclerosis, enrolled in a pregnancy study. The nucleotide sequence is given as TGCGCCAGCAGCCAAGGGGCGGGCTTCTACGAGCAGTACTTC. This translates into CASSQGAGFYEQYF.